What follows are 19 T cell receptor beta chains derived from one specimen sequenced in a study of T-cell reconstitution after alpha-beta-depleted transplantation in children. Unique molecular identifiers tagged the TCRbeta library. TCRdb reprocessed the PCR reads with MiXCR, giving one entry per CDR3 protein. The sample has 120,000 or so distinct CDR3 sequences; 20% to 25% are singletons. The sequenced sample was PBMCs, mostly from graft donor cells, obtained 180 days after TCRalphabeta/CD19-depleted stem cell transplant. The receptors shown here come from a male patient between 2 and 15 years old who had a stem cell transplant for chronic granulomatous disease, so the T cells may come from the graft donor.

The chain links TRBV7-9 to TRBJ2-7, with 7 nucleotides matching TRBD1. Trimming removed 4 bases from V and 2 bases from J; junction bases left unmatched: 8. The CDR3 runs 15 residues. Germline CDR1 is SEHNR and CDR2 is FQNEAQ (reference sequence). The chain's CDR3 is CASSSGTALTYEQYF. The CDR3 DNA reads as TGTGCCAGCAGCTCCGGGACAGCACTCACCTACGAGCAGTACTTC. The full variable domain, rest sourced from reference TRBV7-9 and TRBJ2-7, is DTGVSQNPRHKITKRGQNVTFRCDPISEHNRLYWYRQTLGQGPEFLTYFQNEAQLEKSRLLSDRFSAERPKGSFSTLEIQRTEQGDSAMYLCASSSGTALTYEQYFGPGTRLTVT.

The table lists this clonotype with a few counts. In nucleotides, the CDR3 is TGTGCCAGCAGCAACGACTTCAGCTCCTACGAGCAGTACTTC. It translates to CASSNDFSSYEQYF. The chain has TRBV11-2 and TRBJ2-7; no clear D gene. Germline V gives CDR1 SGHAT, CDR2 FQNNGV. The CDR3 spans 14 residues. The V end lost 5 bases, the J end lost 0 bases, and 11 bases lay between the germline ends.

This clonotype has at least ten counts. The J gene is TRBJ2-5, the V gene TRBV29-1; D is unresolved. Trimming shortened V by 2 bases and J by 4 bases, and 11 bases separated the two germline ends. Germline CDR1 and CDR2: SQVTM and ANQGSEA. This CDR3 contains 13 residues. The CDR3 loop reads CSVELRVGETQYF. The CDR3 DNA reads as TGCAGCGTTGAATTACGGGTGGGAGAGACCCAGTACTTC.

This clonotype turned up a few times. The chain is built from TRBV20-1 and TRBJ2-5; 11 bases are shared with TRBD2. Germline V CDR1 and CDR2: DFQATT, SNEGSKA (reference sequence). V lost 3 bases, J lost 3 bases, and 6 bases stayed unmatched. This CDR3 has 15 amino acids. Written as DNA, the CDR3 is TGCAGTGCTAGGACTAGCGGGACCTCCAAAGAGACCCAGTACTTC. This sequence encodes CSARTSGTSKETQYF.

This clonotype showed up many times. The chain couples TRBV12-3 or TRBV12-4 to TRBJ2-7; D uncertain. Trimming removed 5 bases from V and 4 bases from J, with 9 bases in between. CDR3 length equals 12 residues. The CDR3 sequence is CASSQDPYEQYF. The CDR3 region has the DNA TGTGCCAGCAGTCAAGACCCATACGAGCAGTACTTC.

This clonotype was detected only a few times. V gene TRBV5-1 combines with J gene TRBJ2-7; TRBD1 matches at 7 bases. Germline values: CDR1 SGHRS, CDR2 YFSETQ. The CDR3 loop spans 14 amino acids. With V trimmed by 2 bases and J by 3 bases, 5 bases remained unmatched. Written as DNA, the CDR3 is TGCGCCAGCAGCTTACGGACAGGAGTCTACGAGCAGTACTTC. Amino acids: CASSLRTGVYEQYF.

The chain is built from TRBV7-9 and TRBJ2-1; 12 bases line up with TRBD2. The length of the CDR3 is 15 residues. Trimming removed 5 bases from V and 5 bases from J; junction bases left unmatched: 4. Germline-derived CDR1 and CDR2 are SEHNR and FQNEAQ (reference sequence). The CDR3 spells CASSKPSGGDNEQFF. The DNA of the CDR3 is TGTGCCAGCAGCAAACCTAGCGGGGGGGACAATGAGCAGTTCTTC.

This chain uses TRBV20-1 with TRBJ2-7; the D gene is possibly TRBD2 (6 bases). This CDR3 has 15 residues. Germline V gene lookup returns CDR1 DFQATT and CDR2 SNEGSKA (reference sequence). V lost 1 base to trimming and J lost 4 bases, with 17 bases between them. The CDR3 DNA reads as TGCAGTGCTAGAGTTATCCCGGGGGACGGATACGAGCAGTACTTC. It encodes CSARVIPGDGYEQYF.

For this clonotype: This CDR3 is missing its conserved last phenylalanine or tryptophan, likely due to a read error. The gene calls are TRBV29-1 and TRBJ2-1; D tentatively reads TRBD1 or TRBD2 (5 bases each). Germline CDR1 SQVTM, CDR2 ANQGSEA. The CDR3 contains 14 residues. The V gene lost 5 bases and the J gene lost 1 base, with 12 bases spanning the gap. The CDR3: CSVLRDGSYNEQFL. In nucleotides, the CDR3 is TGCAGCGTTTTACGGGACGGGTCCTACAATGAGCAGTTCTTG.

This clonotype was detected ten times or more. This rearrangement joins TRBV5-6 to TRBJ2-2; 8 nucleotides line up with TRBD1. Trimming cost V 4 bases and J 0 bases; bases outside gene matches: 5. Germline assignment: CDR1 SGHDT and CDR2 YYEEEE. The CDR3 has 16 residues. The CDR3 sequence: CASSPLDRANTGELFF. For the CDR3, the DNA is TGTGCCAGCAGCCCGCTGGACAGGGCGAACACCGGGGAGCTGTTTTTT.

This clonotype has a count of ten or more. This chain uses TRBV20-1 with TRBJ2-7; 11 bases are shared with TRBD2. Losses at the gene ends were 5 bases for V and 7 bases for J; bases not matched to a gene: 7. The CDR3 is 13 residues long. Per the germline V gene, CDR1 is DFQATT and CDR2 is SNEGSKA (reference sequence). CDR3 in DNA: TGCAGTGCTTATTCCGGGACTAGCGGTGAGCAGTACTTC. Protein product: CSAYSGTSGEQYF.

There are many counts of this clonotype. The genes are TRBV29-1 and TRBJ2-7; the D gene is possibly TRBD2 (5 bases). The CDR3 is made up of 13 amino acids. Germline-derived CDR1 and CDR2 are SQVTM and ANQGSEA. The V end was cut by 6 bases, the J end by 3 bases, with 15 bases between. The CDR3 bases are TGCAGCGTGTCCCCCGGGAAGGACTACGAGCAGTACTTC. Its protein is CSVSPGKDYEQYF.

The J gene is TRBJ1-2, the V gene TRBV28; perhaps TRBD1 as D (5 bases). CDR3 length: 14 residues. Trimming pared 6 bases from V and 0 bases from J, leaving 11 bases between. CDR1 is MDHEN, CDR2 SYDVKM, per germline. CDR3 coding DNA: TGTGCCAGCAGGCCGGGGGTAGCTAACTATGGCTACACCTTC. Encoded protein: CASRPGVANYGYTF.

This clonotype showed up many times. J is TRBJ1-5 and V is TRBV5-1; 7 nucleotides match TRBD1. CDR1 and CDR2 from the germline V gene are SGHRS and YFSETQ. After removal of 4 bases from V and 3 bases from J, the junction contained 4 bases not matched to a gene. The CDR3 runs 14 residues. The CDR3 region is CASSPGQPNQPQHF. In DNA, the CDR3 is TGCGCCAGCAGCCCGGGACAGCCCAATCAGCCCCAGCATTTT.

The chain combines TRBV10-3 with TRBJ2-1; 8 bases map to TRBD2. CDR1 and CDR2 (germline): ENHRY, SYGVKD. Unmatched junction bases numbered 5, after V lost 6 bases and J lost 4 bases. CDR3 length: 14 amino acids. The CDR3 here is CAISPSGYYNEQFF. CDR3 nucleotides: TGTGCCATCAGCCCTAGCGGGTATTACAATGAGCAGTTCTTC.

The chain has TRBV27 and TRBJ2-7, with TRBD1 identical over 11 bases. Unmatched junction bases numbered 3, after V lost 5 bases and J lost 3 bases. This CDR3 is built from 14 residues. Germline CDR1 reads MNHEY; CDR2 reads SMNVEV (reference sequence). The DNA for the CDR3 is TGTGCCAGCAGTACCGGGACAGGGGGCTACGAGCAGTACTTC. It yields the protein CASSTGTGGYEQYF.

This clonotype was seen many times. The chain carries TRBV20-1 and TRBJ2-2; D is uncertain. CDR1 is DFQATT and CDR2 is SNEGSKA in the germline V gene (reference sequence). The CDR3 consists of 13 residues. V was shortened by 3 bases and J by 3 bases, with 8 bases between the two germline ends. CDR3 coding DNA: TGCAGTGCTAGCGGGTTGCACACCGGGGAGCTGTTTTTT. As protein: CSASGLHTGELFF.

There are many counts of this clonotype. The CDR3 spells CSASAYGQGSNQPQHF. The CDR3 DNA reads as TGCAGTGCTAGCGCGTACGGACAGGGGAGCAATCAGCCCCAGCATTTT. The chain couples TRBV20-1 to TRBJ1-5; TRBD1 agrees at 9 bases. The CDR3 is 16 amino acids. Germline loops: CDR1 DFQATT, CDR2 SNEGSKA (reference sequence). The V segment lost 3 bases and the J segment 1 base; nucleotides outside the gene matches: 7.

On this clonotype itself: A much larger clonotype is one base distant, so this may be a read error. The rearrangement joins TRBV5-6 to TRBJ2-5, with a tentative D call TRBD2 (6 bases). The CDR3 loop spans 14 amino acids. Germline V gives CDR1 SGHDT, CDR2 YYEEEE. CDR3 sequence reads: CAGSFRRGQETQYF. The CDR3 DNA reads TGTGCCGGCAGCTTCCGGCGGGGTCAAGAGACCCAGTACTTC.